This TCR beta chain was documented in a study of T cell clusters in autoimmune cytopenias. The CDR3 has 15 residues. CDR1 is SGHAT and CDR2 is FQNNGV in the germline V gene. Each sample's input was roughly 270 ng genomic DNA, 35,000 to 40,000 genome equivalents. Multiplex touch-down PCR amplified TRB using TRB-A and TRB-B pools in one tube. Using the multiplex PCR reads, TCRdb records one entry per CDR3 protein without DNA. In all, the sample yields thousands of distinct CDR3 sequences. Material for sequencing was peripheral blood. The clonotype originates from a human donor with an autoimmune cytopenia or autoimmune hepatitis (not recorded which). This rearrangement joins TRBV11-2 to TRBJ1-2; TCRdb reports TRBD1, a call that lacks DNA to check it against. The CDR3 loop reads CASSLGWDSLYGYTF.